The 30 T cell receptor beta chains below all came from one sample that was sequenced in a study of monozygotic twins with inflammatory bowel disease. From its re-call of the 5' RACE reads, TCRdb lists each CDR3 protein once, without DNA. The listing contains fewer than 350,000 distinct CDR3 sequences. Sequencing was done on a sample of blood. The receptors originated from a human donor with ulcerative colitis or Crohn's disease, or a healthy co-twin of an affected twin (not recorded which).

The chain carries TRBV7-8 and TRBJ2-5; lacking DNA, the TRBD2 call made by TCRdb goes unchecked. There are 15 residues in the CDR3. Per germline, CDR1 SGHVS and CDR2 FQNEAQ. The CDR3 protein is CASRRRGLPQETQYF.

The rearrangement joins TRBV6-1 to TRBJ2-1; the TCRdb call, TRBD1, lacks DNA for checking. CDR1 and CDR2 from the germline V gene are MNHNS and SASEGT. The CDR3 contains 14 residues. CDR3 sequence: CASSFRGIGNEQFF.

The rearrangement links TRBV5-1 to TRBJ1-2; TCRdb picks TRBD1, but there is no DNA to check that call. Germline assignment: CDR1 SGHRS and CDR2 YFSETQ. The CDR3 covers 14 residues. The CDR3 region is CASSLQSAGDGYTF.

This rearrangement joins TRBV5-1 to TRBJ1-1; TCRdb's assignment of TRBD1 cannot be checked, as there is no DNA. This CDR3 has 14 residues. CDR1 is SGHRS, CDR2 YFSETQ, per germline. The CDR3 is CASTNSGGNTEAFF.

This chain connects TRBV5-1 to TRBJ2-2. The V gene's germline CDR1 is SGHRS and CDR2 YFSETQ. This CDR3 has 14 amino acids. The CDR3 sequence is CASSLAELAGELFF.

V and J are TRBV5-5 and TRBJ1-2. This CDR3 region has 14 residues. Per the germline V gene, CDR1 is SGHKS and CDR2 is YYEKEE (reference sequence). The CDR3: CASSLVGTVNGYTF. Together with reference TRBV5-5 and TRBJ1-2, the CDR3 gives the full variable domain: DAGVTQSPTHLIKTRGQQVTLRCSPISGHKSVSWYQQVLGQGPQFIFQYYEKEERGRGNFPDRFSARQFPNYSSELNVNALLLGDSALYLCASSLVGTVNGYTFGSGTRLTVV.

The J gene is TRBJ2-3, the V gene TRBV12-3 or TRBV12-4. The CDR3 spans 14 residues. This CDR3 reads CASSLGVVADTQYF.

The CDR3 is CASTGGGLNEQFF. The chain employs TRBV27 and TRBJ2-1; TCRdb calls TRBD2, which cannot be checked without DNA. The CDR3 is 13 residues long. In germline, CDR1 is MNHEY, CDR2 SMNVEV (reference sequence).

The gene calls are TRBV29-1 and TRBJ1-1; as DNA is missing, the TRBD1 call by TCRdb cannot be tested. The CDR3 contains 12 residues. Germline V lookup: CDR1 SQVTM, CDR2 ANQGSEA. The CDR3 sequence: CSVVQGNTEAFF.

The chain joins TRBV3-1 to TRBJ2-3; TCRdb's D call, TRBD1, is unchecked because there is no DNA. Germline values: CDR1 LGHDT, CDR2 YNNKEL (reference sequence). The length of the CDR3 is 17 residues. CDR3 in amino acids: CASSYSISGSSTDTQYF.

The rearrangement uses TRBV27 and TRBJ2-2; TCRdb calls TRBD2, which cannot be checked without DNA. CDR1 and CDR2 from the germline V gene are MNHEY and SMNVEV (reference sequence). The CDR3 extends over 15 amino acids. CDR3 sequence: CASRPGPDSSGELFF.

The chain employs TRBV7-2 and TRBJ2-4; with no DNA, the TCRdb D assignment of TRBD1 cannot be verified. This CDR3 contains 14 residues. Per germline, CDR1 SGHTA and CDR2 FQGNSA. CDR3 sequence: CASSRRDLGGIQYF.

The V and J genes are TRBV4-3 and TRBJ2-1; the TCRdb call, TRBD2, lacks DNA for checking. The CDR3 has 20 amino acids. CDR1 and CDR2 (germline): LGHNA, YSLEER. CDR3 residues: CASSQDLELAGAIGYNEQFF.

The chain employs TRBV29-1 and TRBJ2-7; without DNA, the TCRdb call of TRBD2 cannot be checked. The germline CDR1 and CDR2 sequences are SQVTM and ANQGSEA. There are 15 residues in the CDR3. CDR3 sequence reads: CSVEALEGGPYEQYF.

The chain has TRBV5-1 and TRBJ2-3; TCRdb lists TRBD1, though no DNA is available to test this call. This CDR3 comprises 15 residues. Per the germline V gene, CDR1 is SGHRS and CDR2 is YFSETQ. CDR3 residues: CASRLGSNPGDTQYF.

The J gene is TRBJ1-3, the V gene TRBV2; TCRdb indicates TRBD1, and absent DNA this call remains unverified. CDR1 and CDR2 from the germline V gene are SNHLY and FYNNEI. The CDR3 contains 15 residues. The CDR3 is CASRTDGIGGNTIYF. The whole variable domain, remainder taken from reference TRBV2 and TRBJ1-3, is EPEVTQTPSHQVTQMGQEVILRCVPISNHLYFYWYRQILGQKVEFLVSFYNNEISEKSEIFDDQFSVERPDGSNFTLKIRSTKLEDSAMYFCASRTDGIGGNTIYFGEGSWLTVV.

This chain links TRBV27 with TRBJ2-7; TCRdb reports TRBD2, a call that lacks DNA to check it against. CDR1 MNHEY and CDR2 SMNVEV come from the germline V gene (reference sequence). The CDR3 length is 15 residues. CDR3: CASSSPGVALYEQYF.

The chain employs TRBV12-3 or TRBV12-4 and TRBJ1-5. The CDR3 covers 16 residues. CDR3 protein: CASSLQGLYSNQPQHF.

The chain carries TRBV9 and TRBJ2-5; TCRdb's assignment of TRBD1 cannot be checked, as there is no DNA. The CDR3 has 15 amino acids. CDR1 and CDR2 (germline): SGDLS, YYNGEE. The CDR3 loop is CASNLRGQNSETQYF.

The chain carries TRBV5-5 and TRBJ2-7; the D gene TCRdb calls, TRBD1, cannot be checked with no DNA. Germline CDR1 and CDR2: SGHKS and YYEKEE (reference sequence). The CDR3 extends over 15 amino acids. CDR3 residues: CASSPRPTGEREQYF. Drawing the rest from reference TRBV5-5 and TRBJ2-7, the complete variable domain is DAGVTQSPTHLIKTRGQQVTLRCSPISGHKSVSWYQQVLGQGPQFIFQYYEKEERGRGNFPDRFSARQFPNYSSELNVNALLLGDSALYLCASSPRPTGEREQYFGPGTRLTVT.

This chain uses TRBV7-2 with TRBJ1-2; as DNA is missing, the TRBD1 call by TCRdb cannot be tested. The CDR3 consists of 12 residues. Per the germline V gene, CDR1 is SGHTA and CDR2 is FQGNSA. CDR3 protein: CASSLENRVYTF.

J is TRBJ1-1 and V is TRBV12-3 or TRBV12-4. The CDR3 sequence is 14 residues long. CDR3 in amino acids: CASSLKGVYTEAFF.

The rearrangement joins TRBV11-2 to TRBJ1-1; TCRdb indicates TRBD1, and absent DNA this call remains unverified. CDR1 is SGHAT and CDR2 is FQNNGV in the germline V gene. The CDR3 is 18 amino acids. The CDR3: CASSLDGGTGQFYTEAFF.

V is TRBV4-1 and J is TRBJ2-7. Germline CDR1 is MGHRA and CDR2 is YSYEKL. The CDR3 is 13 amino acids. CDR3 in amino acids: CASSQAAAYEQYF.

The J gene is TRBJ1-1, the V gene TRBV5-1; TCRdb reports TRBD1, a call that lacks DNA to check it against. There are 14 residues in the CDR3. Germline lookup yields CDR1 SGHRS and CDR2 YFSETQ. CDR3 protein: CASGPGTVNTEAFF.

This chain links TRBV4-3 with TRBJ2-1; the TCRdb D gene call, TRBD2, has no DNA to confirm it. The germline V gene has CDR1 LGHNA and CDR2 YSLEER. The CDR3 consists of 16 residues. This chain's CDR3 is CASSQDRAGGYNEQFF.

The chain couples TRBV3-1 to TRBJ2-1; TCRdb proposes TRBD2, but this gene call is untestable without DNA. The CDR3 sequence is 14 residues long. CDR1 and CDR2 from the germline V gene are LGHDT and YNNKEL (reference sequence). The CDR3: CASSQAGAGAGQFF.

The chain links TRBV18 to TRBJ2-1. Germline V gene lookup returns CDR1 KGHSH and CDR2 LQKENI. The CDR3 extends over 14 amino acids. The CDR3 sequence: CASSPSGGTNEQFF. The full variable domain, rest sourced from reference TRBV18 and TRBJ2-1, is NAGVMQNPRHLVRRRGQEARLRCSPMKGHSHVYWYRQLPEEGLKFMVYLQKENIIDESGMPKERFSAEFPKEGPSILRIQQVVRGDSAAYFCASSPSGGTNEQFFGPGTRLTVL.

The chain has TRBV5-1 and TRBJ2-7; TCRdb calls TRBD1, which cannot be checked without DNA. CDR1 and CDR2 (germline): SGHRS, YFSETQ. The CDR3 extends over 14 amino acids. Here the CDR3 reads CASSSSTPGAEQYF.

The V and J genes are TRBV2 and TRBJ2-1; TCRdb proposes TRBD2, but this gene call is untestable without DNA. Germline V CDR1 and CDR2: SNHLY, FYNNEI. CDR3 size: 13 residues. The CDR3 loop is CASSGLAYNEQFF.